This T cell receptor (beta chain) is drawn from a study of blood T cell repertoires in COVID-19. Whole-study context: The cDNA or gDNA used as material had been derived from T cells, B-cell-depleted T cells, or PBMCs.

Here immunoSEQ multiplex PCR was the method, and the copy in TCRdb shows in-frame clones only, minus some. The sample contains a few hundred thousand clones, approximately 89% of which appear only once. Participant age was roughly 18 to 100 years, and participants resided in fewer than 30 US areas. Self-reported history from a screening survey and questionnaire set each donor's cohort. Cohort 3 donors were reported recovered after two negative PCRs, clearance, or symptom resolution. Germline V CDR1 and CDR2: SGHTA, FQGNSA. The junction had 6 bases not matched to a gene; V was cut back by 1 base and J by 7 bases. The CDR3 covers 15 residues.

This sequence joins TRBV7-2 and TRBJ1-2; 10 bases are a match to TRBD1. Sequenced sample: PBMCs or T cells enriched from blood (not recorded which). The TCR sequence derives from a woman in her twenties or thirties who had recovered from COVID-19. CDR3 sequence: CASSLGDRGLVGYTF. CDR3 DNA sequence: TGTGCCAGCAGCTTAGGAGACAGGGGGCTGGTTGGCTACACCTTC.